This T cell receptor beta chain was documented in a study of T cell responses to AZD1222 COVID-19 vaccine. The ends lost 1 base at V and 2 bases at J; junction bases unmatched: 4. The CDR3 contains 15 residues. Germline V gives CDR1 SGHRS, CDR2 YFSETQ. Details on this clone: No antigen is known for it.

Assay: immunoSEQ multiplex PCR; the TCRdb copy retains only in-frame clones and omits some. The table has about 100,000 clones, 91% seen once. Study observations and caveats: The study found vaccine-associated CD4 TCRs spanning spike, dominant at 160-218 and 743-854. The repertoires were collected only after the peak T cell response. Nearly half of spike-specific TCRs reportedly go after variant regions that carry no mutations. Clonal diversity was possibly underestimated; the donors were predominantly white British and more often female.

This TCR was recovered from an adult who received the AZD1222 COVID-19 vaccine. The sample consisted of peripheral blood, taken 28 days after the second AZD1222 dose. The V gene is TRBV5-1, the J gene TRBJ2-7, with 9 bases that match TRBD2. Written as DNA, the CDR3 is TGCGCCAGCAGCTTGTCACTAGCGGGCCCCTACGAGCAGTACTTC. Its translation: CASSLSLAGPYEQYF.